These 22 T cell receptor beta chains were sequenced from one sample in a study of T cell responses to AZD1222 COVID-19 vaccine. Data came from immunoSEQ multiplex PCR; TCRdb stores just in-frame clones and leaves some out. The table has roughly 150,000 clones, roughly 92% seen once. Sequencing used peripheral blood, obtained on day 0 of AZD1222 vaccination. Every receptor here comes from an adult in good health.

This chain links TRBV7-2 with TRBJ2-7, with 7 bases matching TRBD2. This CDR3 has 15 amino acids. V gave up 1 base and J gave up 0 bases; unmatched junction bases: 3. Germline values: CDR1 SGHTA, CDR2 FQGNSA. The CDR3 loop is CASSLVGGNSYEQYF. DNA of the CDR3: TGTGCCAGCAGCTTAGTGGGAGGGAACTCCTACGAGCAGTACTTC.

The CDR3 DNA reads as TGTGCCAGCAGACAGGGGGCTAGCAATCAGCCCCAGCATTTT. This gives the protein CASRQGASNQPQHF. The chain links TRBV3-1 (or the pseudogene TRBV3-2) to TRBJ1-5; 9 bases align to TRBD1. This CDR3 has 14 residues. The V segment lost 6 bases and the J segment 0 bases; nucleotides outside the gene matches: 0. Looked up from germline, CDR1 is LGHDT and CDR2 is YNNKEL (reference sequence).

Concerning this clone: One end of the junction varies from germline; a read error may be responsible. The chain joins TRBV7-7 to TRBJ2-2, with D possibly called TRBD1 or TRBD2 (6 bases each). This CDR3 is built from 16 residues. The germline gives CDR1 SSHAT, CDR2 FNYEAQ (reference sequence). CDR3 sequence reads: CASSLYRRGLGGELFF. In nucleotides, the CDR3 is TGTGCTAGCAGCTTGTACCGACGGGGGCTCGGCGGGGAGCTGTTTTTT.

The genes are TRBV27 and TRBJ2-1, with 8 nucleotides matching TRBD2. The CDR3 covers 15 residues. Losses at the gene ends were 4 bases for V and 7 bases for J; bases not matched to a gene: 9. Germline lookup yields CDR1 MNHEY and CDR2 SMNVEV (reference sequence). CDR3 DNA: TGTGCCAGCAGTTCAGCGGGAGTTGATGGAAATGAGCAGTTCTTC. Protein product: CASSSAGVDGNEQFF.

This clone was detected only a few times. This chain uses TRBV5-1 with TRBJ1-1, with D possibly matching TRBD1 (5 bases). This CDR3 region has 14 residues. V dropped 2 bases and J dropped 0 bases, with 8 bases sitting between them. CDR1 and CDR2 (germline): SGHRS, YFSETQ. The CDR3 nucleotides are TGCGCCAGCAGCTTCCAGGGCCTGAACACTGAAGCTTTCTTT. It translates to CASSFQGLNTEAFF.

V usage is TRBV5-1 and J usage is TRBJ2-7; D gene ambiguous. V gave up 4 bases and J gave up 0 bases, with 8 bases separating them. Germline CDR1 reads SGHRS; CDR2 reads YFSETQ. The CDR3 length is 13 residues. The CDR3 region is CASSPETSYEQYF. Written as DNA, the CDR3 is TGCGCCAGCAGCCCAGAGACCTCCTACGAGCAGTACTTC. The whole variable domain, filled in from reference TRBV5-1 and TRBJ2-7, reads KAGVTQTPRYLIKTRGQQVTLSCSPISGHRSVSWYQQTPGQGLQFLFEYFSETQRNKGNFPGRFSGRQFSNSRSEMNVSTLELGDSALYLCASSPETSYEQYFGPGTRLTVT.

V gene TRBV24-1 combines with J gene TRBJ2-2; TRBD1 aligns across 9 bases. The germline gives CDR1 KGHDR, CDR2 SFDVKD. After removal of 2 bases from V and 4 bases from J, the junction contained 4 bases not matched to a gene. This CDR3 has 16 residues. The CDR3 sequence is CATSDSGQGVTGELFF. In DNA, the CDR3 is TGTGCCACCAGTGATTCGGGACAGGGAGTCACCGGGGAGCTGTTTTTT.

The CDR3 DNA is TGTGCCAGCAGCTTCCAAGAGACCCAGTACTTC. It yields the protein CASSFQETQYF. The V call is TRBV7-6, the J call TRBJ2-5, with D unresolved. This CDR3 comprises 11 residues. Per germline, CDR1 SGHVS and CDR2 FNYEAQ. With 3 bases removed from V and 1 base from J, the gap between germline ends came to 0 bases.

V is TRBV29-1 and J is TRBJ1-1; D not certain. Looked up from germline, CDR1 is SQVTM and CDR2 is ANQGSEA. V shed 7 bases and J shed 1 base, with 10 bases lying between them. The CDR3 is 12 amino acids. CDR3 residues: CSAGKGNTEAFF. The CDR3 DNA reads as TGCAGCGCAGGAAAGGGGAACACTGAAGCTTTCTTT.

This clone was detected many times. This chain links TRBV14 with TRBJ1-4, with 10 nucleotides matching TRBD1. The V gene end was trimmed by 1 base and the J gene end by 17 bases; junction bases not matched to a gene: 7. Germline values: CDR1 SGHDN, CDR2 FVKESK. This CDR3 spans 13 amino acids. The chain's CDR3 is CASSQVSGTGAFF. DNA for the CDR3: TGTGCCAGCAGCCAAGTCTCCGGGACAGGGGCCTTTTTT.

This clone was recorded once. The chain is built from TRBV9 and TRBJ1-2; D may be TRBD1 (6 bases). V was pared by 6 bases and J by 5 bases, with 20 bases between. The CDR3 runs 15 residues. Germline V gene lookup returns CDR1 SGDLS and CDR2 YYNGEE. CDR3 loop: CASNGLEGGSYGYTF. The CDR3 DNA follows: TGTGCCAGCAACGGACTCGAAGGGGGATCGTATGGCTACACCTTC.

The rearrangement joins TRBV19 to TRBJ2-5, with 10 nucleotides matching TRBD1. The germline V gene has CDR1 LNHDA and CDR2 SQIVND (reference sequence). The V segment lost 4 bases and the J segment 2 bases; nucleotides outside the gene matches: 7. The CDR3 has 16 residues. CDR3 residues: CASSTRGQGLQETQYF. Here the CDR3 DNA reads TGTGCCAGTAGTACCCGGGGACAGGGGCTACAAGAGACCCAGTACTTC.

The chain uses TRBV19 and TRBJ2-1, with 13 bases that match TRBD2. V was clipped by 1 base and J by 9 bases; unmatched bases: 0. This CDR3 contains 14 residues. CDR1 LNHDA and CDR2 SQIVND come from the germline V gene (reference sequence). CDR3: CASSIGTSGGEQFF. The DNA for the CDR3 is TGTGCCAGTAGTATAGGGACTAGCGGGGGTGAGCAGTTCTTC.

The rearrangement uses TRBV2 and TRBJ1-1; TRBD1 aligns across 7 bases. V trimming: 6 bases; J trimming: 1 base; junction bases outside the gene matches: 8. Germline CDR1 SNHLY, CDR2 FYNNEI. This CDR3 is built from 15 residues. CDR3 loop: CASREGTVRNTEAFF. CDR3 nucleotide sequence: TGTGCCAGCAGGGAGGGGACAGTACGGAACACTGAAGCTTTCTTT.

This clone was seen a handful of times. The chain uses TRBV25-1 and TRBJ1-6; no firm D call. This CDR3 spans 15 amino acids. Germline V CDR1 and CDR2: MGHDK, SYGVNS. V lost 5 bases and J 4 bases, leaving 12 bases between the germline ends. The CDR3 sequence: CASSFGSAYNSPLHF. As DNA, the CDR3 is TGTGCCAGCAGTTTCGGAAGCGCTTATAATTCACCCCTCCACTTT.

The V gene is TRBV5-1, the J gene TRBJ1-4, with D possibly being TRBD1 (6 bases). The V gene lost 4 bases and the J gene lost 3 bases, with 10 bases spanning the gap. Looked up from germline, CDR1 is SGHRS and CDR2 is YFSETQ. The CDR3 totals 14 residues. CDR3 in DNA: TGCGCCAGCAGCAAACAGGGCCCTAATGAAAAACTGTTTTTT. This translates into CASSKQGPNEKLFF.

This clone was picked up one time. This chain uses TRBV5-5 with TRBJ1-5; a possible D gene is TRBD1 (5 bases). This CDR3 region has 15 residues. Germline V CDR1 and CDR2: SGHKS, YYEKEE (reference sequence). V shed 4 bases and J shed 7 bases, with 18 bases lying between them. CDR3 residues: CASSLEWSQGQPQHF. The CDR3 DNA reads as TGTGCCAGCAGCCTGGAGTGGAGTCAGGGACAGCCCCAGCATTTT.

The chain combines TRBV29-1 with TRBJ1-1; D possibly corresponds to TRBD1 (5 bases). There are 14 residues in the CDR3. Deletions cut 1 base from V and 1 base from J, with 10 bases between. Germline V gives CDR1 SQVTM, CDR2 ANQGSEA. CDR3: CSVEGDGSNTEAFF. In DNA form, the CDR3 reads TGCAGCGTTGAAGGGGACGGCTCGAACACTGAAGCTTTCTTT.

The chain carries TRBV4-1 and TRBJ2-3; no reliable D call. Germline values: CDR1 MGHRA, CDR2 YSYEKL. The CDR3 contains 17 residues. V gave up 5 bases and J gave up 3 bases, with 21 bases separating them. CDR3 sequence (DNA): TGCGCCAGCAGCGTAACACATACCGGGCCTCTGACAGATACGCAGTATTTT. Its protein is CASSVTHTGPLTDTQYF.

This clone was detected once. The rearrangement links TRBV14 to TRBJ2-3; no clear D gene. The germline V and J ends were trimmed by 1 base and 9 bases, with 5 bases remaining between them. CDR1 and CDR2 from the germline V gene are SGHDN and FVKESK. CDR3 length: 11 residues. Here the CDR3 reads CASSQARTQYF. CDR3 nucleotides: TGTGCCAGCAGCCAAGCGAGAACGCAGTATTTT.

In the case of this clone: In the same sample, other DNA sequences code for this CDR3. This chain joins TRBV12-3 or TRBV12-4 and TRBJ2-2; D gene unclear. V was shortened by 2 bases and J by 7 bases, with 2 bases between the two germline ends. This CDR3 is 11 amino acids long. CDR3 amino acids: CASSLSGELFF. CDR3 in DNA: TGTGCCAGCAGTTTAAGCGGGGAGCTGTTTTTT.

For the CDR3, the DNA is TGTGCCAGCCGGAGCAATAGCAATCAGCCCCAGCATTTT. Residues: CASRSNSNQPQHF. The gene calls are TRBV21-1 and TRBJ1-5. TRBV21-1 is flagged as a pseudogene. The CDR3 extends over 13 amino acids.